This entry is about one T cell receptor (beta chain). Its antigen remains unknown. The data derive from a study of long-term antiretroviral therapy in people with HIV. Study-wide points: At every time point, clones expanded before ART dominated the repertoire. When set beside controls, HIV repertoires had CDR3 length ranges that were narrower.

An immunoSEQ assay, version v3.0, was performed at survey level. Clones were read by immunoSEQ multiplex PCR, and TCRdb kept only the in-frame ones, dropping some. The sample yields 20,000 or so clones, around three quarters seen once. The CDR3 consists of 15 residues. Trimming removed 0 bases at V and 7 bases at J, with 14 bases between. Germline assignment: CDR1 LGHNA and CDR2 YSLEER. This sequence was found in a man aged 50 to 60 with HIV. The rearrangement joins TRBV4-3 to TRBJ2-3; a weak D match, TRBD2 (5 bases). The sequencing used unsorted PBMCs, collected 2.2 years after starting antiretroviral therapy. The CDR3 protein is CASSQEGRTSHTQYF. In nucleotides, the CDR3 is TGCGCCAGCAGCCAAGAGGGCAGGACTTCTCATACGCAGTATTTT.